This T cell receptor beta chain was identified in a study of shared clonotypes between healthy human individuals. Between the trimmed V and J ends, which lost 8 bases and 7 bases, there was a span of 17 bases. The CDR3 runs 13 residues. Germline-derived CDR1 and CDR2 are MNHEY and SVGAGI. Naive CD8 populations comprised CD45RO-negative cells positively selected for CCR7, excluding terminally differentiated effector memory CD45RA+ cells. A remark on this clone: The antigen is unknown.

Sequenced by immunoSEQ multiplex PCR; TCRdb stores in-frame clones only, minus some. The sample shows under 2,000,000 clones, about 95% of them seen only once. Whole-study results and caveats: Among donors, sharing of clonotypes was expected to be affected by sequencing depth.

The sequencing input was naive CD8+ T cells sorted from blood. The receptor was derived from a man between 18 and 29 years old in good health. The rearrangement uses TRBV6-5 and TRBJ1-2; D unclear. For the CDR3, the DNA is TGTGCCAGCTCCGACGCTCCGGTTATTGGCTACACCTTC. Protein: CASSDAPVIGYTF.